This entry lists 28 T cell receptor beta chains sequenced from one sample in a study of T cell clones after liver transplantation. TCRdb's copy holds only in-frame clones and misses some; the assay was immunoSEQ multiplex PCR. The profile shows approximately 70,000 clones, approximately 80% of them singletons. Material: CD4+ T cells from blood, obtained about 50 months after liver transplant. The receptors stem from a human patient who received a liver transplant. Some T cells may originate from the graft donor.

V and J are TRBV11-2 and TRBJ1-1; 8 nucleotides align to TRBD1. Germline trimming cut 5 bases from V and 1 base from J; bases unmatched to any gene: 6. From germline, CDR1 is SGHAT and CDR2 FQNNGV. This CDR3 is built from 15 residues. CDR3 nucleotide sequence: TGTGCCAGCAGCCGGACAGGGAGGGAGAACACTGAAGCTTTCTTT. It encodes CASSRTGRENTEAFF.

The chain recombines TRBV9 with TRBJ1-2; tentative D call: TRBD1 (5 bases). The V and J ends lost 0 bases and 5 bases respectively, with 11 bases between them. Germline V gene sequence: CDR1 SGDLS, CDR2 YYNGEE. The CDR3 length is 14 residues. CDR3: CASSVGQGLYGYTF. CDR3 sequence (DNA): TGTGCCAGCAGCGTAGGGCAGGGTCTTTATGGCTACACCTTC.

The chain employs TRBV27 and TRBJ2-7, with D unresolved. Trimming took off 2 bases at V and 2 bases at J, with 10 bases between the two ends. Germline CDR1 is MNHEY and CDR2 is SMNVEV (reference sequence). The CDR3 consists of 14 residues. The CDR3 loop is CASSLSQGPYEQYF. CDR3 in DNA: TGTGCCAGCAGTTTAAGCCAAGGGCCCTACGAGCAGTACTTC.

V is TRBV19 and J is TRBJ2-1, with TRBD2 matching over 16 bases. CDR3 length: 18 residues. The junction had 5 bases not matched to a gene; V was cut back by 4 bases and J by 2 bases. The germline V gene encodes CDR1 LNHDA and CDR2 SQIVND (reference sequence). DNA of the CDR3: TGTGCCAGTAGTACCGGGACTAGCGGGAGGGCCCCCTACAATGAGCAGTTCTTC. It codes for CASSTGTSGRAPYNEQFF.

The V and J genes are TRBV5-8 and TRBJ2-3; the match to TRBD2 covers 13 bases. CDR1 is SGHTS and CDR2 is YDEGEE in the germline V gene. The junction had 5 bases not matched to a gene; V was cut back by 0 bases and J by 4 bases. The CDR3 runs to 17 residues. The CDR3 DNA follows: TGTGCCAGCAGCTTGGGGACTAGCGGGAGTATCGCAGATACGCAGTATTTT. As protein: CASSLGTSGSIADTQYF.

This CDR3 is CASKDSVGPAVGYTF. The CDR3 DNA follows: TGTGCCAGCAAGGATAGTGTGGGCCCGGCGGTCGGCTACACCTTC. The rearrangement links TRBV28 to TRBJ1-2; unclear D gene. The length of the CDR3 is 15 residues. V was clipped by 7 bases and J by 8 bases, with 23 bases between them. Germline V lookup: CDR1 MDHEN, CDR2 SYDVKM.

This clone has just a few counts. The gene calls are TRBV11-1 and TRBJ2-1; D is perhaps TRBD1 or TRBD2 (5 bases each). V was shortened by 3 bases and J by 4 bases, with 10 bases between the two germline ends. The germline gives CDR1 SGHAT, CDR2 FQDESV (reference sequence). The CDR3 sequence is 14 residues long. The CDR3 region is CASSFQGAYNEQFF. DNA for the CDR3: TGTGCCAGCAGCTTCCAGGGAGCGTACAATGAGCAGTTCTTC.

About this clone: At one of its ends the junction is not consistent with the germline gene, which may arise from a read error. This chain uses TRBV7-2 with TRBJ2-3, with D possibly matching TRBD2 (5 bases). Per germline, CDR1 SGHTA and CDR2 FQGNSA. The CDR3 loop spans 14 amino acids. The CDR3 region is CASTLLRVTDTQYF. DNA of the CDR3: TGTGCCAGCACCTTATTGAGGGTCACAGATACGCAGTATTTT.

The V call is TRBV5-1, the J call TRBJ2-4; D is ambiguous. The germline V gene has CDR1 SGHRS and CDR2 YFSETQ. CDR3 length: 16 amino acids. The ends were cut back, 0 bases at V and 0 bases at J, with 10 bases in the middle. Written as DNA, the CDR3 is TGCGCCAGCAGCTTGGGTGATTCGGTAGCCAAAAACATTCAGTACTTC. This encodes CASSLGDSVAKNIQYF.

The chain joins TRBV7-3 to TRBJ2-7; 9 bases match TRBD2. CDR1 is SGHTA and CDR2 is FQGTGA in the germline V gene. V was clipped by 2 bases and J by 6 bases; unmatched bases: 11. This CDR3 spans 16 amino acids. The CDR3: CASSLLPSGNLGEQYF. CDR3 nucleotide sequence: TGTGCCAGCAGCTTACTGCCTAGCGGGAATCTAGGCGAGCAGTACTTC.

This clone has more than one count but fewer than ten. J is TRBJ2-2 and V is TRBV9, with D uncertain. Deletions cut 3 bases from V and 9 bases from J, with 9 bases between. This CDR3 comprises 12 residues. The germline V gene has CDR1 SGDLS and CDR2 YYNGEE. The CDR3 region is CASSDNLRELFF. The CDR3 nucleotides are TGTGCCAGCAGCGATAATTTAAGGGAGCTGTTTTTT.

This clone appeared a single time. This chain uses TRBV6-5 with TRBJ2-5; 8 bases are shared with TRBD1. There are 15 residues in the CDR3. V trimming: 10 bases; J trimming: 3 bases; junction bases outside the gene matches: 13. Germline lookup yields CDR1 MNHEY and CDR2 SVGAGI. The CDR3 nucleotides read TGTGCCACTCAACCGGGGGACAGGAGGGAAGAGACCCAGTACTTC. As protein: CATQPGDRREETQYF.

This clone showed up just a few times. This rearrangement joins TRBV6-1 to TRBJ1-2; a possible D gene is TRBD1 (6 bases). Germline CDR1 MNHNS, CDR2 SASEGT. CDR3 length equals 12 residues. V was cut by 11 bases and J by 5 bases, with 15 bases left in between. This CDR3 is CAGGAGKYGYTF. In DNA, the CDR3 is TGTGCCGGGGGGGCAGGGAAGTATGGCTACACCTTC.

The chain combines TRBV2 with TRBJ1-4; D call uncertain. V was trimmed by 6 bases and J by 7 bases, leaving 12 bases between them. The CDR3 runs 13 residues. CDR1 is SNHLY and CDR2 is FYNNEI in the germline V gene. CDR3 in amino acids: CASSKESGEKLFF. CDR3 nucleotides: TGTGCCAGCAGCAAAGAATCCGGTGAAAAACTGTTTTTT.

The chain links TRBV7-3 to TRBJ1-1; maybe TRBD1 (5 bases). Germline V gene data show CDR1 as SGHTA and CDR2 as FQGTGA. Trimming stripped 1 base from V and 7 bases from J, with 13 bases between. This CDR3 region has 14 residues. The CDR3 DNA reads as TGTGCCAGCAGCTTAAGAGGGGATGGAGGTGAAGCTTTCTTT. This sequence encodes CASSLRGDGGEAFF.

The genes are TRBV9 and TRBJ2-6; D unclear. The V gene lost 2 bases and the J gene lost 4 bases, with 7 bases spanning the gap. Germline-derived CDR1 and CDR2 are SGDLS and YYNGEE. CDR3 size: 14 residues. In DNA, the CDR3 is TGTGCCAGCAGCGTGCTAGGAGGGGCCAACGTCCTGACTTTC. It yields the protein CASSVLGGANVLTF.

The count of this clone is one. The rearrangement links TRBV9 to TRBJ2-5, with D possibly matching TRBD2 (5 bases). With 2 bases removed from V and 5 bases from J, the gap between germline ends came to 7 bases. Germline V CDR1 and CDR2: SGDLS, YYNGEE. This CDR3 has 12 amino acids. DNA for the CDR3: TGTGCCAGCAGCGTGAGAGGGGAGACCCAGTACTTC. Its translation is CASSVRGETQYF.

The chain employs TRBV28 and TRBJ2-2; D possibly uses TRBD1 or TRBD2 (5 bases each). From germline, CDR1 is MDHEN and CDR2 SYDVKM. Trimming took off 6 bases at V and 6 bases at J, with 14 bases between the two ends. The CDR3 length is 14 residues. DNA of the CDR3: TGTGCCAGCAGGGGGACGGTTCGGGCCGGGGAGCTGTTTTTT. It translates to CASRGTVRAGELFF.

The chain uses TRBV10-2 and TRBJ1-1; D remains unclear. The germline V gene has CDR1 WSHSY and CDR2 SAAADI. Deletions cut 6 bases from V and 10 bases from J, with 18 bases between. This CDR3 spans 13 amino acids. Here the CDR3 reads CASRMSIQAVAFF. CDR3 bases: TGCGCCAGCAGGATGTCAATCCAGGCTGTAGCTTTCTTT.

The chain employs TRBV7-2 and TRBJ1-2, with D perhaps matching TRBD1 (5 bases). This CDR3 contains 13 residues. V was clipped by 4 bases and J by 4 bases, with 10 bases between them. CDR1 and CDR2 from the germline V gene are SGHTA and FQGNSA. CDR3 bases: TGTGCCAGCAGCTCGGGGGGGTTCTATGGCTACACCTTC. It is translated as CASSSGGFYGYTF.

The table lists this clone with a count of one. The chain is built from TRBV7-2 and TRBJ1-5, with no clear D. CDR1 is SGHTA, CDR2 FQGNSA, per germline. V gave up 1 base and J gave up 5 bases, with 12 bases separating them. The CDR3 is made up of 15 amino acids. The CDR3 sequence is CASSLDPGLHQPQHF. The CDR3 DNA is TGTGCCAGCAGCTTAGATCCGGGTCTCCATCAGCCCCAGCATTTT. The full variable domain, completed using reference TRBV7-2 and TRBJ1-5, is GAGVSQSPSNKVTEKGKDVELRCDPISGHTALYWYRQSLGQGLEFLIYFQGNSAPDKSGLPSDRFSAERTGGSVSTLTIQRTQQEDSAVYLCASSLDPGLHQPQHFGDGTRLSIL.

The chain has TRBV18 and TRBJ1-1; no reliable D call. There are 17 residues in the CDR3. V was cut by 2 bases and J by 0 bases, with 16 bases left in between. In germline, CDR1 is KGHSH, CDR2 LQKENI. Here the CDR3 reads CASSPSVSDDVNTEAFF. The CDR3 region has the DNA TGTGCCAGCTCACCATCGGTGTCAGATGATGTGAACACTGAAGCTTTCTTT.

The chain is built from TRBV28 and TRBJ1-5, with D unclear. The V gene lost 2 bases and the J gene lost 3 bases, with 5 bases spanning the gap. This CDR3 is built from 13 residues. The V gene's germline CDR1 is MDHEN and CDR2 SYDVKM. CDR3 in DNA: TGTGCCAGCAGTTTACCCCTCAATCAGCCCCAGCATTTT. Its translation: CASSLPLNQPQHF. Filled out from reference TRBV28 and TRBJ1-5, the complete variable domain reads DVKVTQSSRYLVKRTGEKVFLECVQDMDHENMFWYRQDPGLGLRLIYFSYDVKMKEKGDIPEGYSVSREKKERFSLILESASTNQTSMYLCASSLPLNQPQHFGDGTRLSIL.

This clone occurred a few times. The CDR3 DNA is TGTGCCAGCAGTGACCCGGGCGGAAACTATGGCTACACCTTC. Translation: CASSDPGGNYGYTF. The chain is built from TRBV6-5 and TRBJ1-2; D unclear. The CDR3 has 14 residues. V shed 5 bases and J shed 2 bases, with 12 bases lying between them. Germline V gives CDR1 MNHEY, CDR2 SVGAGI.

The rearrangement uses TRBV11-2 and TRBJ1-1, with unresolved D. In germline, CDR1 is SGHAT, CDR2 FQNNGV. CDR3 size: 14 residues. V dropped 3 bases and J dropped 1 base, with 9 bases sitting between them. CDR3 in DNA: TGTGCCAGCAGCTTGGCGCTAGGGAACACTGAAGCTTTCTTT. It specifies CASSLALGNTEAFF.

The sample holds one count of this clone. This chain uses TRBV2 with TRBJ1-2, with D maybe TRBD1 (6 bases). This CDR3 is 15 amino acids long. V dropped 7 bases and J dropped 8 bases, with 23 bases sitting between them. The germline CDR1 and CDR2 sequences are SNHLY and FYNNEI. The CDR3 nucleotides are TGTGCCAGCAAGTCGGACGGCGGGGGCTATGACGGCTACACCTTC. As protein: CASKSDGGGYDGYTF. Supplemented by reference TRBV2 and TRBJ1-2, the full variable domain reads EPEVTQTPSHQVTQMGQEVILRCVPISNHLYFYWYRQILGQKVEFLVSFYNNEISEKSEIFDDQFSVERPDGSNFTLKIRSTKLEDSAMYFCASKSDGGGYDGYTFGSGTRLTVV.

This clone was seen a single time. The CDR3 reads CASSLDRARDTQYF. The CDR3 region has the DNA TGTGCCAGCAGCTTGGACAGGGCCAGGGATACGCAGTATTTT. The rearrangement uses TRBV5-4 and TRBJ2-3; D might be TRBD1 (6 bases). Between the trimmed V and J ends, which lost 0 bases and 6 bases, there was a span of 11 bases. The CDR3 sequence is 14 residues long. The germline V gene encodes CDR1 SGHNT and CDR2 YYREEE (reference sequence).

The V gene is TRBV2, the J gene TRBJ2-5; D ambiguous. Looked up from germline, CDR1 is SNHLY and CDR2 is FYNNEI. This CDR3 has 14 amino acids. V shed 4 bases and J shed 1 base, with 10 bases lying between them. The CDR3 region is CASSVATAQETQYF. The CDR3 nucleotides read TGTGCCAGCAGTGTTGCTACAGCCCAAGAGACCCAGTACTTC. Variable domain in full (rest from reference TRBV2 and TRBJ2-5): EPEVTQTPSHQVTQMGQEVILRCVPISNHLYFYWYRQILGQKVEFLVSFYNNEISEKSEIFDDQFSVERPDGSNFTLKIRSTKLEDSAMYFCASSVATAQETQYFGPGTRLLVL.